The subject of this entry is one TCR beta chain. The germline V gene encodes CDR1 SGHRS and CDR2 YFSETQ. The CDR3 consists of 15 residues. The J segment lost 0 bases and the V segment lost 0 bases, leaving 2 bases of the junction unmatched. The data stem from a study of T cell changes during pregnancy in multiple sclerosis. Sequencing used immunoSEQ multiplex PCR; TCRdb keeps in-frame clones, though not all of them. The sample contains around 99,000 clones, about nine tenths of which appear only once. Sequences were derived from peripheral blood, sampled in the third trimester of pregnancy. This sequence was found in a female donor in good health, enrolled as a control in a pregnancy study. J is TRBJ2-7 and V is TRBV5-1; 8 bases are shared with TRBD2. CDR3 protein: CASSLGGTSSYEQYF. In DNA form, the CDR3 reads TGCGCCAGCAGCTTGGGAGGGACTAGCTCCTACGAGCAGTACTTC.